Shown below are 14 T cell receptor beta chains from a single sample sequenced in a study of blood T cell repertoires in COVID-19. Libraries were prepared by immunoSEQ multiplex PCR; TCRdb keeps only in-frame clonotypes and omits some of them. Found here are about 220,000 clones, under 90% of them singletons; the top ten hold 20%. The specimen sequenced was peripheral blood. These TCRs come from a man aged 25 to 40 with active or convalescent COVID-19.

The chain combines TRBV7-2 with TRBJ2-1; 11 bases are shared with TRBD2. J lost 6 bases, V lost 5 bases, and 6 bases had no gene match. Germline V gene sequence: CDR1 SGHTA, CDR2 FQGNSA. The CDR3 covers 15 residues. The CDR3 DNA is TGTGCCAGCAGCCGGGGACTAGCGGCCCTCAATGAGCAGTTCTTC. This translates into CASSRGLAALNEQFF.

The CDR3 DNA is TGTGCCATCAGTGAGTGGGCAGGCTCTGGAAACACCATATATTTT. Translating gives CAISEWAGSGNTIYF. The V and J genes are TRBV10-3 and TRBJ1-3; D uncertain. V shed 1 base and J shed 0 bases, with 7 bases lying between them. Looked up from germline, CDR1 is ENHRY and CDR2 is SYGVKD. This CDR3 has 15 residues.

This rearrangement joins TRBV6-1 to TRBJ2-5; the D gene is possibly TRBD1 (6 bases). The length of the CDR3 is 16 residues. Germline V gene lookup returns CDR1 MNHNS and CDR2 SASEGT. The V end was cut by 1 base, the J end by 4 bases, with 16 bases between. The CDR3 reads CASSEGITGFGETQYF. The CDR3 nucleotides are TGTGCCAGCAGTGAAGGAATAACAGGGTTTGGAGAGACCCAGTACTTC.

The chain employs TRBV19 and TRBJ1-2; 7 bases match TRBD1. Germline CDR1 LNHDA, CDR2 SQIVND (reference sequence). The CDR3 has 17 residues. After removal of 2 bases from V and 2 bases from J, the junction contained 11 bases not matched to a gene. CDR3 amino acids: CASSITTPGQTNYGYTF. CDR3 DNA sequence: TGTGCCAGTAGTATAACTACTCCGGGACAGACGAACTATGGCTACACCTTC. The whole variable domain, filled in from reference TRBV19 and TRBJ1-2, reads DGGITQSPKYLFRKEGQNVTLSCEQNLNHDAMYWYRQDPGQGLRLIYYSQIVNDFQKGDIAEGYSVSREKKESFPLTVTSAQKNPTAFYLCASSITTPGQTNYGYTFGSGTRLTVV.

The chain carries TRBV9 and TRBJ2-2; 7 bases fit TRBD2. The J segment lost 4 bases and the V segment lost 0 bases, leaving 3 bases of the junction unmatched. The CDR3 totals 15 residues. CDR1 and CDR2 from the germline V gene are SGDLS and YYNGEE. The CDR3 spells CASSVERGGTGELFF. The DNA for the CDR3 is TGTGCCAGCAGCGTAGAGCGGGGCGGCACCGGGGAGCTGTTTTTT.

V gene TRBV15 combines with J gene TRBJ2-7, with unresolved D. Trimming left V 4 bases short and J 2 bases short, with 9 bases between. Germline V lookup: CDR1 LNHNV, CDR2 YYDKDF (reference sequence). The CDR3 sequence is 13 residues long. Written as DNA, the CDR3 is TGTGCCACCAGCACCAGGTCCACCTACGAGCAGTACTTC. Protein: CATSTRSTYEQYF.

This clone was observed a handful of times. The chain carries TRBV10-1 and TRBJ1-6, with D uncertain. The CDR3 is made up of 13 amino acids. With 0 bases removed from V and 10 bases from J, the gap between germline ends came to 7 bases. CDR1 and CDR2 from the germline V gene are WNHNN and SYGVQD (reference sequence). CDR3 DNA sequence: TGCGCCAGCAGTGAGTCGAGGGAATCACCCCTCCACTTT. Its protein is CASSESRESPLHF.

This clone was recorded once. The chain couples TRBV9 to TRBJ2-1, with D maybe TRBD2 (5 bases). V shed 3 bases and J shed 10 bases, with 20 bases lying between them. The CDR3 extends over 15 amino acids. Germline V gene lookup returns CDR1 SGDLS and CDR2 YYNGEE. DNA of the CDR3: TGTGCCAGCAGCGGAGGGCGGACGGTGCTTGGAGAGCAGTTCTTC. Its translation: CASSGGRTVLGEQFF.

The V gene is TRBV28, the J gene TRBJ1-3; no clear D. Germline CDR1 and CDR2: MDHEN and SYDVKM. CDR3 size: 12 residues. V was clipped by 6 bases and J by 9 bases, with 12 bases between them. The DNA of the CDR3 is TGTGCCAGCAGGTTCGGAGTAGGCACCATATATTTT. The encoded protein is CASRFGVGTIYF.

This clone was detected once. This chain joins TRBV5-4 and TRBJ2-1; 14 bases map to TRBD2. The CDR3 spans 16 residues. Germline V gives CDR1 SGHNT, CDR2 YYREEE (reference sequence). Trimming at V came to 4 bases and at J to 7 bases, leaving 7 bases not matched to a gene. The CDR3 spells CASSRGGTSGGNEQFF. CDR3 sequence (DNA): TGTGCCAGCAGCCGAGGGGGGACTAGCGGGGGAAATGAGCAGTTCTTC. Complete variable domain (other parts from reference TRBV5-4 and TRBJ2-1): ETGVTQSPTHLIKTRGQQVTLRCSSQSGHNTVSWYQQALGQGPQFIFQYYREEENGRGNFPPRFSGLQFPNYSSELNVNALELDDSALYLCASSRGGTSGGNEQFFGPGTRLTVL.

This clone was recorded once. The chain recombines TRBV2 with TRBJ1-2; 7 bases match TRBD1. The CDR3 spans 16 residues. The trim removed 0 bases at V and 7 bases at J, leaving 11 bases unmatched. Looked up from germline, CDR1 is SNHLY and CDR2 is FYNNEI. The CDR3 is CASSEALPLTGFGYTF. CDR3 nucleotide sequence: TGTGCCAGCAGTGAAGCTCTCCCCTTGACAGGGTTTGGCTACACCTTC.

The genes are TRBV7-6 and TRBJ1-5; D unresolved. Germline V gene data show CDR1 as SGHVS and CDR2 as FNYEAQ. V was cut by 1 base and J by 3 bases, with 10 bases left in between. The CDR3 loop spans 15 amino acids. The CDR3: CASSLGAAFNQPQHF. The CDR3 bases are TGTGCCAGCAGCTTAGGGGCAGCCTTCAATCAGCCCCAGCATTTT.

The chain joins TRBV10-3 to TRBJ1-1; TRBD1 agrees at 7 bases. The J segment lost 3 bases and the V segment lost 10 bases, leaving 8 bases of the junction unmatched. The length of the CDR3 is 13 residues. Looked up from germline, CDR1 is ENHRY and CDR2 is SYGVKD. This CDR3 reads CATGKTGDTEAFF. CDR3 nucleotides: TGTGCCACCGGGAAAACAGGGGACACTGAAGCTTTCTTT.

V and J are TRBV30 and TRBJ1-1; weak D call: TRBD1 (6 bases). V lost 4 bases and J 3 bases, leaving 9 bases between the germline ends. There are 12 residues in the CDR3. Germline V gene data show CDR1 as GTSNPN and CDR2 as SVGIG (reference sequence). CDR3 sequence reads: CAWNTGYTEAFF. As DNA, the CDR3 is TGTGCCTGGAATACAGGGTACACTGAAGCTTTCTTT.